This entry concerns a single T cell receptor (beta chain). The germline CDR1 and CDR2 sequences are SGHRS and YFSETQ. Trimming stripped 4 bases from V and 4 bases from J, with 10 bases between. The CDR3 runs to 13 residues. An assay was performed, and its level was deep. The protocol was immunoSEQ multiplex PCR, while the TCRdb copy is restricted to in-frame clones and leaves out a portion. The table records approximately 2.5 million clones, 90% to 95% of them present only once. This entry comes from a study of shared clonotypes between healthy human individuals. The clonotype was recovered from a man younger than 30 in good health. Some clones in this sample may be carry-over from other donors' samples. Input material: naive CD4+ T cells from PBMCs. Subset defined: CD45RA+ positively selected. This chain connects TRBV5-1 to TRBJ2-3; TRBD2 might be the D (5 bases). CDR3 residues: CASSPLVPDTQYF. The CDR3 DNA reads TGCGCCAGCAGCCCACTAGTCCCAGATACGCAGTATTTT.